A single sample gave rise to the 27 T cell receptor beta chains below, sequenced in a study of T cell repertoires in breast cancer. A second nested PCR with blocking oligonucleotides suppressed unpaired genes. TCRdb re-called the emulsion pairing reads with MiXCR, one entry per CDR3 protein. Of nearly 40,000 distinct CDR3 sequences listed, around 45% are singletons. An expanded emulsion RT-PCR with primers for all TCR V genes paired CD8+ T cell chains. Sequenced input: CD8+ T cells. Receptors were obtained from a pool of human donors with breast cancer or a healthy control (not recorded which).

Remarks on this clonotype: At one end, the junction sequence differs from germline, possibly due to a read error. The chain recombines TRBV7-9 with TRBJ1-1, with 9 bases identical to TRBD1. This CDR3 comprises 16 residues. Germline CDR1 and CDR2: SEHNR and FQNEAQ (reference sequence). Here the CDR3 DNA reads TGTGGCAGCAGCGGCGGGACAGGGAAGATAAACACTGAAGCTTTCTTT. Amino acid sequence: CGSSGGTGKINTEAFF.

On this clonotype itself: Its ends do not fully match the called genes, so a read error is possible. The chain uses TRBV15 and TRBJ1-1, with D uncertain. Germline V lookup: CDR1 LNHNV, CDR2 YYDKDF (reference sequence). The CDR3 loop spans 14 amino acids. The CDR3 protein is CATSGNRANTKAFF. As DNA, the CDR3 is TGTGCCACCAGCGGAAATAGGGCAAACACTAAAGCTTTCTTT.

This clonotype has ten or more counts. This chain uses TRBV11-3 with TRBJ2-1, with 7 bases fitting TRBD1. The CDR3 length is 14 residues. J lost 6 bases, V lost 5 bases, and 7 bases had no gene match. Per the germline V gene, CDR1 is SGHNT and CDR2 is YENEEA. CDR3 protein: CASSPDRVGNEQFF. Written as DNA, the CDR3 is TGTGCCAGCAGCCCAGACAGGGTCGGCAATGAGCAGTTCTTC. The full variable domain, in which reference TRBV11-3 and TRBJ2-1 provide the parts outside the CDR3, is EAGVVQSPRYKIIEKKQPVAFWCNPISGHNTLYWYLQNLGQGPELLIRYENEEAVDDSQLPKDRFSAERLKGVDSTLKIQPAELGDSAVYLCASSPDRVGNEQFFGPGTRLTVL.

The chain carries TRBV27 and TRBJ2-7; no reliable D call. The CDR3 consists of 14 residues. The germline CDR1 and CDR2 sequences are MNHEY and SMNVEV (reference sequence). Deletions cut 1 base from V and 3 bases from J, with 10 bases between. The CDR3 loop is CASSLFSGHYEQYF. The CDR3, as DNA: TGTGCCAGCAGTTTATTCTCGGGCCACTACGAGCAGTACTTC.

This clonotype was detected only a few times. The CDR3 protein is CASSLYPEQPQHF. The DNA of the CDR3 is TGCGCCAGCAGCTTGTATCCTGAACAGCCCCAGCATTTT. This chain connects TRBV5-1 to TRBJ1-5; D is unclear. V was shortened by 1 base and J by 7 bases, with 9 bases between the two germline ends. The CDR3 is 13 residues long. The germline gives CDR1 SGHRS, CDR2 YFSETQ. Full variable domain (missing parts from reference TRBV5-1 and TRBJ1-5): KAGVTQTPRYLIKTRGQQVTLSCSPISGHRSVSWYQQTPGQGLQFLFEYFSETQRNKGNFPGRFSGRQFSNSRSEMNVSTLELGDSALYLCASSLYPEQPQHFGDGTRLSIL.

This clonotype was seen a handful of times. The gene calls are TRBV2 and TRBJ1-2; 10 positions match TRBD1. The J segment lost 8 bases and the V segment lost 8 bases, leaving 8 bases of the junction unmatched. The CDR3 runs 13 residues. Germline V gene sequence: CDR1 SNHLY, CDR2 FYNNEI. CDR3 DNA: TGTGCCAGCGCCGGGACAGGGGTTATCGGCTACACCTTC. Protein product: CASAGTGVIGYTF.

The chain couples TRBV6-1 to TRBJ2-1, with D unresolved. Trimming took 5 bases from V and 6 from J, leaving 8 bases between them. The CDR3 spans 12 residues. CDR1 and CDR2 (germline): MNHNS, SASEGT. The CDR3 is CASSREANEQFF. Written as DNA, the CDR3 is TGTGCCAGCAGTCGAGAAGCCAATGAGCAGTTCTTC.

The chain joins TRBV7-2 to TRBJ2-7, with 13 bases identical to TRBD2. Germline-derived CDR1 and CDR2 are SGHTA and FQGNSA. The junction had 7 bases not matched to a gene; V was cut back by 5 bases and J by 3 bases. CDR3 length equals 16 residues. The CDR3 sequence is CASSLGGTSGVYEQYF. CDR3 sequence (DNA): TGTGCCAGCAGCCTCGGTGGGACTAGCGGGGTCTACGAGCAGTACTTC.

The chain is built from TRBV6-6 and TRBJ2-7; no clear D gene. Per the germline V gene, CDR1 is MNHNY and CDR2 is SVGAGI (reference sequence). V was trimmed by 0 bases and J by 4 bases, leaving 13 bases between them. There are 15 residues in the CDR3. The CDR3 DNA reads as TGTGCCAGCAGTTACTCTACAGCGAGACCGTACGAGCAGTACTTC. Translation gives CASSYSTARPYEQYF.

V is TRBV7-6 and J is TRBJ1-1; TRBD1 is a possible D gene (6 bases). The V gene lost 4 bases and the J gene lost 4 bases, with 16 bases spanning the gap. Germline V gene data show CDR1 as SGHVS and CDR2 as FNYEAQ. This CDR3 region has 15 residues. In nucleotides, the CDR3 is TGTGCCAGCAGCTCAGCGACAGGTCGTAGCACTGAAGCTTTCTTT. Translating gives CASSSATGRSTEAFF.

On this clonotype: This CDR3 fails to terminate in the conserved phenylalanine or tryptophan, so it likely reflects a read error. This sequence joins TRBV20-1 and TRBJ1-2; the D gene is possibly TRBD1 (5 bases). The CDR3 contains 11 residues. Trimming took 6 bases from V and 8 from J, leaving 13 bases between them. Germline V lookup: CDR1 DFQATT, CDR2 SNEGSKA (reference sequence). CDR3 DNA: TGCAGTGCACCGGGGCCAGGGGGCTACACCTCC. Protein product: CSAPGPGGYTS.

As for this clonotype: The CDR3 does not end in the conserved phenylalanine or tryptophan, so this is likely a read error. The rearrangement links TRBV25-1 to TRBJ1-1; TRBD1 agrees at 10 bases. The CDR3 has 15 amino acids. V lost 2 bases to trimming and J lost 3 bases; unmatched junction nucleotides: 3. The germline CDR1 and CDR2 sequences are MGHDK and SYGVNS. As DNA, the CDR3 is TGTGCCAGCAGTGAACCCGGGACAGGGGACACTGAAGCTTTCCTT. Its translation is CASSEPGTGDTEAFL.

This rearrangement joins TRBV4-2 to TRBJ1-1, with D perhaps TRBD1 (6 bases). V was clipped by 1 base and J by 1 base, with 13 bases between them. The CDR3 runs to 16 residues. Germline CDR1 is LGHNA and CDR2 is YNFKEQ. DNA for the CDR3: TGTGCCAGCAGCCAAGCCCTCCGGGACACGAACACTGAAGCTTTCTTT. This translates into CASSQALRDTNTEAFF.

V gene TRBV20-1 combines with J gene TRBJ2-2; tentatively, D is TRBD1 (6 bases). Trimming left V 0 bases short and J 7 bases short, with 12 bases between. Germline loops: CDR1 DFQATT, CDR2 SNEGSKA (reference sequence). The CDR3 covers 14 residues. CDR3 sequence reads: CSARDQGLDGELFF. CDR3 nucleotides: TGCAGTGCTAGAGACCAGGGGCTCGACGGGGAGCTGTTTTTT.

CDR3 coding DNA: TGTGCCAGCAGTTCCGGGGGGCCGACGCAGTATTTT. Its protein product is CASSSGGPTQYF. The genes are TRBV6-1 and TRBJ2-3; TRBD2 might be the D (7 bases). The CDR3 sequence is 12 residues long. Trimming removed 5 bases from V and 9 bases from J, with 12 bases in between. Germline V gives CDR1 MNHNS, CDR2 SASEGT.

This clonotype was seen a few times. The chain has TRBV7-9 and TRBJ2-7, with 8 bases identical to TRBD2. CDR3 length: 15 amino acids. Trimming cost V 8 bases and J 2 bases; bases outside gene matches: 11. Germline assignment: CDR1 SEHNR and CDR2 FQNEAQ (reference sequence). DNA of the CDR3: TGTGCCAGCTCGCGGGAAGCGGGAGCCCCCTACGAGCAGTACTTC. It encodes CASSREAGAPYEQYF.

Worth noting for this clonotype: Possible read error: a much larger clone is one base away. The chain employs TRBV4-2 and TRBJ1-2; TRBD1 might be the D (5 bases). V lost 4 bases and J lost 7, with 19 bases in between. CDR3 size: 15 residues. The germline V gene encodes CDR1 LGHNA and CDR2 YNFKEQ. The CDR3 nucleotides read TGTGCCAGCAGCCGCCGAATGGGGGACGACTGTGGCTACACCTTC. Translation gives CASSRRMGDDCGYTF.

CDR3 in DNA: TGCGCCAGCAGCCAAGATTCGAGGGACTACTCCTACAATGAGCAGTTCTTC. Protein: CASSQDSRDYSYNEQFF. V gene TRBV4-1 combines with J gene TRBJ2-1; TRBD2 matches at 7 bases. This CDR3 comprises 17 residues. The V and J ends lost 0 bases and 0 bases, in that order; junction bases with no gene match: 5. Per the germline V gene, CDR1 is MGHRA and CDR2 is YSYEKL.

In its sample, this clonotype was seen a few times. This chain joins TRBV6-1 and TRBJ2-3; D may match TRBD1 or TRBD2 (5 bases each). Trimming took off 9 bases at V and 0 bases at J, with 16 bases between the two ends. CDR1 and CDR2 from the germline V gene are MNHNS and SASEGT. The CDR3 is 15 amino acids. Written as DNA, the CDR3 is TGTGCCAGTTCTCGAGGGGTAGGGAGCACAGATACGCAGTATTTT. Translation: CASSRGVGSTDTQYF.

The rearrangement links TRBV28 to TRBJ1-3, with D unresolved. Germline V gene data show CDR1 as MDHEN and CDR2 as SYDVKM. V was cut by 5 bases and J by 1 base, with 12 bases left in between. There are 15 residues in the CDR3. The CDR3, as DNA: TGTGCCAGCAGTGGCGGAAGTCTATCTGGAAACACCATATATTTT. It encodes CASSGGSLSGNTIYF.

The chain couples TRBV11-2 to TRBJ1-1; perhaps TRBD1 as D (5 bases). Germline V gene data show CDR1 as SGHAT and CDR2 as FQNNGV. The CDR3 covers 13 residues. Trimming removed 8 bases from V and 1 base from J, with 11 bases in between. Written as DNA, the CDR3 is TGTGCCAGCGGCCCAGACAGGAACACTGAAGCTTTCTTT. This sequence encodes CASGPDRNTEAFF. The variable domain in full, completed from reference TRBV11-2 and TRBJ1-1, reads EAGVAQSPRYKIIEKRQSVAFWCNPISGHATLYWYQQILGQGPKLLIQFQNNGVVDDSQLPKDRFSAERLKGVDSTLKIQPAKLEDSAVYLCASGPDRNTEAFFGQGTRLTVV.

The chain combines TRBV5-8 with TRBJ2-5, with D possibly being TRBD2 (6 bases). V lost 2 bases and J lost 4, with 9 bases in between. The CDR3 length is 13 residues. Germline lookup yields CDR1 SGHTS and CDR2 YDEGEE. Written as DNA, the CDR3 is TGTGCCAGCAGCTTTCCTAGCGTAGAGACCCAGTACTTC. This codes for CASSFPSVETQYF.

The chain carries TRBV18 and TRBJ2-3, with TRBD2 matching over 13 bases. The CDR3 sequence is 17 residues long. With V trimmed by 5 bases and J by 0 bases, 5 bases remained unmatched. Germline lookup yields CDR1 KGHSH and CDR2 LQKENI. The CDR3 here is CASSKGLAGTSTDTQYF. CDR3 coding DNA: TGTGCCAGCTCAAAGGGACTAGCGGGAACTAGCACAGATACGCAGTATTTT.

This clonotype has just a few counts. CDR3 bases: TGTGCCAGTAAAATCGGTCTGGACCCTTCCACTGAAGCTTTCTTT. It yields the protein CASKIGLDPSTEAFF. J is TRBJ1-1 and V is TRBV19; the D is unclear. The CDR3 has 15 amino acids. The germline gives CDR1 LNHDA, CDR2 SQIVND (reference sequence). Deletions cut 7 bases from V and 4 bases from J, with 19 bases between.

V and J are TRBV4-2 and TRBJ2-7; 10 positions match TRBD2. The CDR3 loop spans 15 amino acids. The germline CDR1 and CDR2 sequences are LGHNA and YNFKEQ. V shed 0 bases and J 3 bases; nucleotides not matched to a gene: 2. The CDR3 region has the DNA TGTGCCAGCAGCCAAGAATCTAGCGGGGGCTACGAGCAGTACTTC. This codes for CASSQESSGGYEQYF.

This clonotype was counted between two and nine times. The genes are TRBV6-1 and TRBJ2-1; 7 nucleotides match TRBD2. The CDR3 contains 15 residues. Germline assignment: CDR1 MNHNS and CDR2 SASEGT. The trim removed 3 bases at V and 0 bases at J, leaving 2 bases unmatched. CDR3 sequence: CASSDGLVSYNEQFF. In DNA form, the CDR3 reads TGTGCCAGCAGTGATGGACTAGTCTCCTACAATGAGCAGTTCTTC.

This clonotype was found a few times. The chain uses TRBV19 and TRBJ2-7; 9 nucleotides align to TRBD2. V lost 3 bases, J lost 4 bases, and 7 bases stayed unmatched. CDR1 and CDR2 (germline): LNHDA, SQIVND (reference sequence). The CDR3 is made up of 15 amino acids. In DNA form, the CDR3 reads TGTGCCAGTAGTATTGAAGCGGGAGGTTTTTACGAGCAGTACTTC. Encoded protein: CASSIEAGGFYEQYF.